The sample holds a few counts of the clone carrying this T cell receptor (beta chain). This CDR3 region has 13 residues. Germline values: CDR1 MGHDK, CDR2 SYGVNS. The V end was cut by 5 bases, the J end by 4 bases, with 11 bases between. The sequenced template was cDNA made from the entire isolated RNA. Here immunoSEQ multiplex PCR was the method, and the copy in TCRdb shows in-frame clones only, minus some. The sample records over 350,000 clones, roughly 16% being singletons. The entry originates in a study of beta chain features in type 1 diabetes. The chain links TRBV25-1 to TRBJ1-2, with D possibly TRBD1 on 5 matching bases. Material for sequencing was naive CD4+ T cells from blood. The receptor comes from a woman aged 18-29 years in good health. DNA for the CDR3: TGTGCCAGCAGTCACAGGAATTCCTATGGCTACACCTTC. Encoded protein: CASSHRNSYGYTF.